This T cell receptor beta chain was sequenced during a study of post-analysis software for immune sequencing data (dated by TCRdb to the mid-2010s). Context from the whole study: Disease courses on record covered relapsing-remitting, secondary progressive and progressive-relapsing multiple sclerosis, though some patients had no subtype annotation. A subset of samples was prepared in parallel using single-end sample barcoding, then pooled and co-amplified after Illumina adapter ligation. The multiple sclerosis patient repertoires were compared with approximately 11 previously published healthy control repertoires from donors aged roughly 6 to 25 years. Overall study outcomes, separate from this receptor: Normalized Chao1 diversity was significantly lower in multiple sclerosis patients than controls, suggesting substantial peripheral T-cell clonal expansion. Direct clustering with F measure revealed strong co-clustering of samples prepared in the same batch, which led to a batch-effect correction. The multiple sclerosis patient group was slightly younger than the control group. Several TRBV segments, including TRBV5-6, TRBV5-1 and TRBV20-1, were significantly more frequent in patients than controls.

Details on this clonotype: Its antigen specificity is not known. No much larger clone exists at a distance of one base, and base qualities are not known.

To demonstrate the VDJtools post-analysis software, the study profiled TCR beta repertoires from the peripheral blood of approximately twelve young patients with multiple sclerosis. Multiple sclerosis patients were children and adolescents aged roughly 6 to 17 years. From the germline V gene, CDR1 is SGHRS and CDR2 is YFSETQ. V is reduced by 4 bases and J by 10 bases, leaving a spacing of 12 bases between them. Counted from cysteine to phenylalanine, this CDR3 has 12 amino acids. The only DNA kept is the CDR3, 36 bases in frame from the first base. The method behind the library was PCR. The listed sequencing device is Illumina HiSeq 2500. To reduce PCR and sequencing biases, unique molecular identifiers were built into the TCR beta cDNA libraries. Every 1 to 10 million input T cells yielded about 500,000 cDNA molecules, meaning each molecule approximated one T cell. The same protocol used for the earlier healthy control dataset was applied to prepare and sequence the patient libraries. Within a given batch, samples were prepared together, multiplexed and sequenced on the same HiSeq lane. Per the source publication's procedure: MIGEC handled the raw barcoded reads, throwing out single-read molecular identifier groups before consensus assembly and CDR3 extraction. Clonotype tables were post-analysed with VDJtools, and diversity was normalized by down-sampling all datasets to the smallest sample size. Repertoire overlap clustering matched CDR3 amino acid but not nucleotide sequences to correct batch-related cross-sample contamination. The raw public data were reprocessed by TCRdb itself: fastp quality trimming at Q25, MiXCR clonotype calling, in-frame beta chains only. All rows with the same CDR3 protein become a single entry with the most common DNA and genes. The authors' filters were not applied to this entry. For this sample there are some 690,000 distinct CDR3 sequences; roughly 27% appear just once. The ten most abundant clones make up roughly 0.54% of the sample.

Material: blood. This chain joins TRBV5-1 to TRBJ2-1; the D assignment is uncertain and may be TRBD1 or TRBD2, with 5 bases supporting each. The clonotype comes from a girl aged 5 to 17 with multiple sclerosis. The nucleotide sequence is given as TGCGCCAGCAGCGTCCGGGGCTCGGAGCAGTTCTTC. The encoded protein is CASSVRGSEQFF.